Following are 3 T cell receptor beta chains from one sample sequenced in a study of post-analysis software for immune sequencing data. Prepared libraries of TCR beta cDNA carried unique molecular identifiers. TCRdb reprocessed the PCR reads with MiXCR, giving one entry per CDR3 protein. The sample lists about 680,000 distinct CDR3 sequences, approximately 60% occurring once. Whole-study findings and limits: Roughly five TRBV segments, including TRBV5-6, TRBV5-1 and TRBV20-1, were more frequent in patients than controls.

The antigens these receptors bind are not known. Sequencing was performed on blood. The receptor set was obtained from a girl aged 2 to 10 with multiple sclerosis.

The gene calls are TRBV20-1 and TRBJ2-5; either TRBD1 or TRBD2 may supply D (5 bases each). The germline gives CDR1 DFQATT, CDR2 SNEGSKA (reference sequence). V lost 3 bases and J 7 bases, leaving 9 bases between the germline ends. The CDR3 has 11 amino acids. CDR3 nucleotide sequence: TGCAGTGCTAGGTTGGGGGTGACCCAGTACTTC. Its translation is CSARLGVTQYF.

This clonotype came up once. The rearrangement uses TRBV20-1 and TRBJ2-4; TRBD1 is a possible D gene (5 bases). This CDR3 contains 12 residues. Trimming stripped 3 bases from V and 8 bases from J, with 11 bases between. Germline loops: CDR1 DFQATT, CDR2 SNEGSKA (reference sequence). The CDR3 sequence: CSARYTGDIQYF. CDR3 DNA sequence: TGCAGTGCTAGGTACACAGGCGACATTCAGTACTTC.

The chain combines TRBV10-1 with TRBJ2-1; 13 bases match TRBD2. Germline lookup yields CDR1 WNHNN and CDR2 SYGVQD (reference sequence). The CDR3 is 15 amino acids. The junction had 5 bases not matched to a gene; V was cut back by 4 bases and J by 8 bases. The CDR3 loop is CASSAGTSGTDEQFF. As DNA, the CDR3 is TGCGCCAGCAGTGCCGGGACTAGCGGGACCGATGAGCAGTTCTTC.